This TCR beta chain was documented in a study of shared clonotypes between healthy human individuals. The study drew its donors from healthy HIV-negative adults without recent acute infections or vaccinations. Germline CDR1 GTSNPN, CDR2 SVGIG (reference sequence). V lost 2 bases to trimming and J lost 0 bases, with 11 bases between them. This CDR3 region has 15 residues. As concerns this clone: Other DNA sequences in the same sample also yield this CDR3.

TCRdb's copy holds only in-frame clones and misses some; the assay was immunoSEQ multiplex PCR. The table has roughly 1 million clones, about 74% seen once. The sequencing sample was made of memory CD4+ T cells sorted from blood. Stated subset: CD45RA-negative fraction. The rearrangement joins TRBV30 to TRBJ1-3; D uncertain. The TCR originated in a man between 18 and 35 years old in good health. This CDR3 is CAWSSRGISGNTIYF. Here the CDR3 DNA reads TGTGCCTGGAGTTCTCGGGGAATCTCTGGAAACACCATATATTTT. Supplemented by reference TRBV30 and TRBJ1-3, the full variable domain reads SQTIHQWPATLVQPVGSPLSLECTVEGTSNPNLYWYRQAAGRGLQLLFYSVGIGQISSEVPQNLSASRPQDRQFILSSKKLLLSDSGFYLCAWSSRGISGNTIYFGEGSWLTVV.